The clone carrying this T cell receptor (beta chain) was seen a handful of times. What it binds is unknown. This specimen comes from a study of identical twins. Notes on the study in general: Twin pairs had excess sharing that was weaker in beta out-of-frame sequences.

The V and J ends lost 6 bases and 7 bases, in that order; junction bases with no gene match: 17. The CDR3 runs to 17 residues. Unique molecular identifiers were present on cDNA, and template switching added a universal primer site. Each CDR3 protein is one row after TCRdb ran MiXCR on the 5' RACE reads. The data show some 440,000 distinct CDR3 sequences, with 20% to 25% seen just once and roughly 3% held by the top ten. The same specimen was also included in a second study, on T cells expressing NK-cell markers. Turning to that study: TCR beta repertoires came from sorted CD3+CD56+NKG2C+, CD3+CD56+NKG2C- and CD3+CD56-NKG2C+ T cells. Similarly, these clonotypes led the CD3+CD56-NKG2C+ fraction as well in a few donors.

The sample taken for sequencing was CD4+ T cells sorted from blood. This clonotype was obtained from a woman between 18 and 29 years old in good health. V usage is TRBV12-3 or TRBV12-4 and J usage is TRBJ2-1; TRBD2 agrees at 8 bases. Here the CDR3 DNA reads TGTGCCAGCAGGCCTATACCGGGACTAGGGGTCGGGAATGAGCAGTTCTTC. This sequence encodes CASRPIPGLGVGNEQFF.